Listed here is a single T cell receptor beta chain. As yet, its antigen is unknown. The data stem from a study of T cell responses to AZD1222 COVID-19 vaccine. Study conclusions and caveats: Spike-specific TCR repertoires showed rising breadth and depth after two AZD1222 doses. Regions left unmutated in variants are reportedly the target of nearly half of spike-specific TCRs. Donors in the cohort were predominantly white British and more often female, and clonal diversity was possibly underestimated.

The data were produced by immunoSEQ multiplex PCR, yet TCRdb's version contains in-frame clones alone and is incomplete. Of 120,000 or so clones in the sample, 80% to 90% are singletons; the top ten hold roughly 5.4%. Germline V gene sequence: CDR1 SGHRS, CDR2 YFSETQ. There are 13 residues in the CDR3. The ends lost 4 bases at V and 5 bases at J; junction bases unmatched: 4. The origin of this receptor is an adult in good health. The material was peripheral blood, obtained on day 0 of AZD1222 vaccination. The chain is built from TRBV5-1 and TRBJ2-7; 9 bases are a match to TRBD1. Written as DNA, the CDR3 is TGCGCCAGCAGCCCGGGGACAGGGAACGAGCAGTACTTC. Encoded protein: CASSPGTGNEQYF.